This entry is about one T cell receptor beta chain. Its antigen remains undetermined. No qualities accompany the bases; no much larger clone lies one base away. These data come from a study of cytomegalovirus exposure and HLA in healthy donors listed by TCRdb under 2017. Background for the entire study: In an earlier analysis of several hundred of the donors, around 290 Gb of sequence data and 120 million or so unique TCR beta sequences from 180 million or so T cells were reported. An early release covering roughly 640 HLA-typed donors comprised approximately 300 gigabases of sequencing data and roughly 86 million unique TCR sequences. Of the approximately 400 genotyped donors, approximately 82% fell in the genetic ancestry cluster associated with self-reported Caucasian donors. The study aimed to test whether cataloging public T cell receptors could reveal signatures of past pathogen exposure. The T cell repertoires of 666 subjects were profiled by immunosequencing and related to cytomegalovirus serostatus. Along with the approximately 600-subject first cohort, a separate validation cohort of over a hundred different subjects was used. To predict cytomegalovirus infection status, the study brought together high-throughput TCR immunosequencing, statistical association of individual TCRs with disease status, and machine learning. To study patterns of TCR occurrence, a later analysis re-analyzed previously published TCR beta repertoires from 700 or so donors and added high-resolution HLA genotyping. Rather than drawing on any new phenotypic data, the later analysis identified candidate immune exposures from TCR beta sequences and the way those sequences occurred across donors. An earlier analysis of around 540 of the donors applied high-throughput TCR beta sequencing to assess whether each TCR beta V gene segment acted as functional or pseudogenic. Alongside the repertoire data, information on donor age, sex, ethnicity and CMV serostatus was compiled. A later genetic analysis used genome-wide SNP genotypes for about 55% of the 666 donors, treating that subset as a discovery cohort. All discovery cohort repertoires had been generated using a single sequencing platform. Class I and class II HLA loci were covered by the typing at four-digit resolution. The number of donors typed differed by locus, with about 629-630 for A, B, C, DRB1 and DQB1, around 500 for DQA1, under 610 for DPA1, and some 440 for DPB1. Four or five DR-DQ haplotypes were treated as single units for association and clustering because of strong linkage in the cohort. On average, 235,054 unique TCR beta nucleotide sequences were sequenced per donor among a few hundred genotyped donors of the cohort, with roughly 18% of those sequences being non-productive. What the authors observed across the whole study: A later analysis found that TCR association rates varied across HLA loci, with DRB1 alleles showing the most associated TCRs and HLA-C alleles the fewest. The cohort was sequenced for TCR beta chains only, and without alpha or paired-chain data the features that could be detected were limited. Correlated functional status among segregating V segments might reflect linkage disequilibrium, but an unknown experimental factor could not be ruled out. When HLA alleles, especially DR and DQ, strongly co-occurred, TCR associations were difficult to assign to individual alleles. A group of highly shared sequence variants was considered likely to be a technical artifact of the sequencing pipeline. Cytomegalovirus status was reported to be diagnosed by the classifier with high specificity and sensitivity in both the original and validation cohorts. Specific HLA alleles were associated with 16,951 TCR beta sequences at a false discovery rate of 0.05 in a later analysis. A total of fewer than 200 TCR beta chains were listed by the study as associated with cytomegalovirus. Compared with the 666-donor mean, donors in an Asian-associated ancestry cluster had fewer N-insertions in productive TCRs, according to a later genetic analysis. Immune exposure information for the cohort was limited to CMV serostatus. An association between a missense DCLRE1C variant and V-gene and J-gene trimming of TCR beta chains was found in a later genetic analysis and replicated in an independent cohort. While some public TCRs were present in many individuals, most TCR sequences turned up only very rarely across donors. A later analysis reported that several top co-occurrence clusters appeared linked to parvovirus B19, influenza, CMV and Epstein-Barr virus. Broadly in line with IMGT annotations, most TCR beta V segments showed up in productive rearrangements about 87% or about 30% of the time in an earlier analysis of 450 to 750 of the donors. According to a later analysis, most CMV-associated TCR beta chains appeared to be HLA-restricted, and the HLA associations seemed to be driven largely by CMV exposure. According to the authors, the approach could potentially be generalized to other disease states and immunological phenotypes. Because HLA typing was missing for some donors at each locus, association tests included only the typed subset. In vitro tests confirmed that a few of the cytomegalovirus-associated TCR beta chains recognize cytomegalovirus antigens. Because the 87-base-pair reads could not distinguish some IMGT-functional V segments, including TRBV6-2 and TRBV6-3, those segments were excluded. In a later analysis, HLA-associated TCR beta chains showed more clonal expansion and lower generation probabilities than non-associated chains that were equally common. Because counts were too low, approximately 15 rarely observed V segments, including chromosome 9 orphons, were excluded from the earlier analysis of a few hundred of the donors. The presence/absence analyses assumed that sequencing depth was roughly uniform across donors, and that assumption may not be true. A further reported finding was that TCR beta sequences accurately predicted the HLA-A and HLA-B alleles for most subjects in the first cohort.

The cohort was made up of hundreds of healthy bone marrow donors. All cohort members were sampled while nominally healthy, although unrecorded immune exposures were likely present. The donor tested CMV seropositive, placing the donor among the 250 to 350 seropositive members of the cohort. Every donor gave a peripheral blood sample, and the peripheral blood mononuclear cells from that sample were used for TCR beta sequencing. Genomic DNA extraction from the blood cell samples was performed with the Qiagen DNeasy Blood Extraction Kit. The library was generated by the immunoSEQ multiplex PCR assay. For the multiplex PCR, a mixture combining 60 forward primers for TCR Vbeta segments and 13 reverse primers for TCR Jbeta segments was used. The CDR3 region of rearranged TCR beta genes was amplified from genomic DNA by a multiplex PCR assay. Amplified TCR beta libraries were sequenced as 87-base-pair reads on the Illumina HiSeq System. Processing in the source paper ran as follows. Across the 600 to 700 repertoires, a later analysis counted 80 million or so unique TCR beta chains, approximately 10 million of which were shared by at least two donors. A nearest-neighbor algorithm error-corrected the raw reads and collapsed the reads into unique sequences, merging closely related sequences to remove PCR and sequencing errors. CDR3 sequences were aligned to IMGT reference sequences to assign V, D and J gene segments. For a sequence to be retained, a match of at least six nucleotides was required to both a V gene segment and a J gene segment. Rearrangements were called productive when the CDR3 lacked stop codons and stayed in frame with V and J; all others were non-productive. Following IMGT convention, CDR3 was defined as the stretch from the second conserved V-encoded cysteine up to the conserved J-encoded phenylalanine. In an earlier analysis of more than 550 of the donors, sequences lacking an unambiguous match to a single V gene segment were excluded. An earlier analysis of around 600 of the donors classified V segments as functional when productive rearrangements were above 56.7% and as segregating when the standard deviation between donors was above 5%. To diagnose cytomegalovirus status from the catalog of TCR beta chain sequences, a statistical classification framework was built. A later analysis assigned V and J genes by comparing TCR nucleotide sequences with IMGT/GENE-DB human TR gene sequences. In a later analysis, CDR3 sequences and most-parsimonious VDJ recombination scenarios were assigned using the TCRdist pipeline. In a later analysis, every TCR beta chain was defined by the combination of its CDR3 amino acid sequence and its V-gene family, and reads without a unique V-gene family were dropped. As a way to deal with suspected cross-contamination and a sequencing artifact, a later analysis dropped hundreds of nucleotide sequences that were highly shared and had low generation probability. A later analysis calculated a clonal expansion index for each public chain from normalized within-repertoire ranks of inferred template counts. A later analysis computed generation probabilities with a VDJ recombination model fitted to out-of-frame rearrangements, and checked the results against IGoR. In a later analysis, TCR-TCR, TCR-HLA and TCR-CMV co-occurrence was scored with hypergeometric tests, and a repertoire-size bias correction was applied to TCR pairs. To estimate false discovery rates, a later analysis permuted the HLA or CMV assignments 20 times. In a later analysis, co-occurring TCRs were grouped using DBSCAN, and TCRdist sequence similarity was added for clustering within HLA-allele-positive subsets. Repertoires with fewer than 30,000 or more than 120,000 public chains, plus five repertoires with anomalous nucleotide sharing, were excluded from co-occurrence clustering. The table comes from immuneACCESS by way of TCRdb, which keeps in-frame sequences with V and J called. Part of the clones is missing from these tables; in studies checked, under half for an unresolved V gene and the rest for unknown reasons. D and trimming come from the DNA, and the V and J calls and clone size come from that table. The sample has approximately 70,000 clones on record, 65% to 70% of them singletons. The ten largest clones capture around 13% of the sample.

Sequences MNHNY (CDR1) and SVGAGI (CDR2) are obtained from the germline V gene (reference sequence). Measured from the cysteine to the phenylalanine, the CDR3 is 14 residues long. Just CDR3 DNA is preserved here, 42 bases in frame from base 1. V is clipped by 11 bases and J by 0 bases, and the sequence between their germline boundaries is 17 bases long. The rearranged chain carries TRBV6-6 and TRBJ2-7, with the D gene call left open. Sequenced input: PBMCs. The receptor was isolated from a male donor in good health and CMV-seropositive. CDR3 loop: CAARKGRNSYEQYF. The nucleotide sequence is TGTGCCGCCCGGAAAGGCAGGAACTCCTACGAGCAGTACTTC.